This T cell receptor beta chain came from a study of T cells after posttransplantation cyclophosphamide. Cyclophosphamide on days +3 and +4 followed busulfan-fludarabine conditioning and a marrow graft. Repertoires were generated with immunoSEQ multiplex PCR, while TCRdb's copy carries only in-frame clones and drops some. The profile covers thousands of clones, none occurring a single time. The germline V gene has CDR1 SGHTA and CDR2 FQGTGA. The CDR3 totals 14 residues. Germline trimming cut 5 bases from V and 7 bases from J; bases unmatched to any gene: 5. Within the sample, this clone is medium-sized.

This clonotype was obtained from a male patient between 60 and 69 years old who received an allogeneic stem cell transplant from a related donor and was CMV-positive. A share of the T cells may be of graft donor origin. Sequencing used PBMCs, obtained after allogeneic stem cell transplant with posttransplant cyclophosphamide. The chain links TRBV7-3 to TRBJ1-6; TRBD1 matches 7 bases. The CDR3 region has the DNA TGTGCCAGCAGCCAGGGGGTAGGCAATTCACCCCTCCACTTT. As protein: CASSQGVGNSPLHF.